A selection of T cell receptor beta chains follows, all from one sample in a study of T cell changes during pregnancy in multiple sclerosis. Only in-frame clones appear in the TCRdb table, and some are missing; sequencing was by immunoSEQ multiplex PCR. The repertoire holds 70,000 to 75,000 clones, with roughly nine tenths as singletons. The specimen comprised peripheral blood, sampled before pregnancy. All receptors derive from a female donor with multiple sclerosis, enrolled in a pregnancy study. The CDR3 runs from the conserved cysteine through the conserved F or W. A D gene is named only where the DNA matches it firmly. Size tells how often a clone was seen (once, few, many) or the class of an expanded clone, and some rows leave it out.

J gene | D gene | V gene | clone size | CDR3 protein | CDR3 DNA
TRBJ2-7 | TRBD1 | TRBV13 | once | CASTTGGTGLLPYEQYF | TGTGCCAGCACCACCGGCGGGACAGGGTTACTTCCCTACGAGCAGTACTTC
TRBJ2-1 | - | TRBV9 | - | CASSVNGGSAPMEQFF | TGTGCCAGCAGCGTAAACGGCGGTAGTGCCCCTATGGAGCAGTTCTTC
TRBJ2-1 | TRBD2 | TRBV30 | - | CAWEVSRTSGSSYNEQFF | TGTGCCTGGGAAGTTTCTAGGACTAGCGGGAGCTCCTACAATGAGCAGTTCTTC
TRBJ1-1 | - | TRBV19 | - | CASSVYLNRGTEAFF | TGTGCCAGTAGTGTGTACCTCAACCGGGGCACTGAAGCTTTCTTT
TRBJ2-7 | - | TRBV7-9 | - | CASSLQADSYEQYF | TGTGCCAGCAGCTTACAGGCTGACTCCTACGAGCAGTACTTC
TRBJ1-5 | - | TRBV27 | - | CASSLSGRGSNQPQHF | TGTGCCAGCAGTTTATCTGGGCGGGGGTCCAATCAGCCCCAGCATTTT
TRBJ2-7 | TRBD1 | TRBV25-1 | - | CASSSAGTDSYEQYF | TGTGCCAGCAGTTCAGCCGGGACAGACTCCTACGAGCAGTACTTC
TRBJ2-2 | TRBD1 | TRBV7-9 | once | CASSSDRVGFPGELFF | TGTGCCAGCAGCTCAGACAGGGTGGGCTTTCCCGGGGAGCTGTTTTTT
TRBJ2-2 | - | TRBV7-6 | - | CASSLGQGGTGELFF | TGTGCCAGCAGCTTAGGACAGGGAGGCACCGGGGAGCTGTTTTTT
TRBJ2-3 | - | TRBV7-2 | - | CASGTSTDTQYF | TGTGCCAGTGGGACTAGCACAGATACGCAGTATTTT
TRBJ2-3 | - | TRBV10-2 | - | CASEVGVSTDTQYF | TGCGCCAGCGAAGTGGGCGTTAGCACAGATACGCAGTATTTT
TRBJ2-3 | TRBD1 | TRBV29-1 | many | CSVGGTGVSDTQYF | TGCAGCGTTGGGGGGACAGGGGTGTCAGATACGCAGTATTTT
TRBJ2-2 | - | TRBV5-4 | - | CASSLGVRSTGELFF | TGTGCCAGCAGCTTAGGGGTCCGCTCCACCGGGGAGCTGTTTTTT
TRBJ1-1 | TRBD1 | TRBV7-9 | - | CASSQRQGAGTEAFF | TGTGCCAGCAGCCAGAGACAGGGGGCGGGCACTGAAGCTTTCTTT
TRBJ1-3 | TRBD1 | TRBV19 | - | CASSSEQGAVAGNTIYF | TGTGCCAGTAGTTCGGAACAGGGGGCTGTAGCTGGAAACACCATATATTTT
TRBJ1-3 | - | TRBV6-5 | once | CASSYSGGSGNTIYF | TGTGCCAGCAGTTACTCAGGGGGCTCTGGAAACACCATATATTTT
TRBJ2-3 | TRBD1 | TRBV18 | - | CASSRGQGTDTQYF | TGTGCCAGCTCACGAGGACAGGGGACAGATACGCAGTATTTT
TRBJ2-3 | TRBD2 | TRBV10-1 | - | CASGEAGTDTQYF | TGCGCCAGTGGAGAAGCGGGAACAGATACGCAGTATTTT
TRBJ2-7 | TRBD2 | TRBV7-9 | - | CASVAGGSYEQYF | TGTGCCAGCGTAGCGGGGGGATCGTACGAGCAGTACTTC
TRBJ1-2 | TRBD1 | TRBV5-1 | few | CASSVQGGDGYTF | TGCGCCAGCAGCGTACAGGGGGGAGATGGCTACACCTTC
TRBJ1-1 | - | TRBV5-1 | - | CASSLEAAGPGEAFF | TGCGCCAGCAGCTTGGAGGCGGCAGGGCCAGGTGAAGCTTTCTTT
TRBJ1-2 | - | TRBV6-5 | - | CASRIPGPQGYGYTF | TGTGCCAGCAGAATCCCGGGCCCCCAGGGCTATGGCTACACCTTC
TRBJ2-7 | - | TRBV6-1 | - | CASSDPRGRYEQYF | TGTGCCAGCAGTGATCCCCGGGGTCGTTACGAGCAGTACTTC
TRBJ1-2 | TRBD1 | TRBV11-2 | - | CASSHFADGQEPNYGYTF | TGTGCCAGCAGCCATTTCGCTGATGGACAGGAGCCTAACTATGGCTACACCTTC
TRBJ2-7 | TRBD2 | TRBV11-1 | - | CASSLAGTYEQYF | TGTGCCAGCTCACTAGCGGGAACCTACGAGCAGTACTTC
TRBJ1-3 | - | TRBV6-6 | - | CASSSDYVYTIYF | TGTGCCAGCAGTTCCGACTATGTCTACACCATATATTTT
TRBJ1-4 | TRBD1 | TRBV29-1 | - | CSVRSGGRNEKLFF | TGCAGCGTTCGTTCAGGGGGCCGTAATGAAAAACTGTTTTTT
TRBJ1-1 | TRBD1 | TRBV6-5 | - | CASSDAGTEEAFF | TGTGCCAGCAGTGATGCAGGGACAGAGGAAGCTTTCTTT